This entry lists 17 T cell receptor beta chains sequenced from one sample in a study of blood T cells in healthy people across ages. Through a sample-barcoded 5' primer and a J-beta primer mix, a second PCR was run for roughly 7 to 11 cycles. Via MiXCR, TCRdb re-called the 5' RACE reads, giving one row per CDR3 protein. The data show some 690,000 distinct CDR3 sequences, 20% to 25% seen once. The sequencing sample was made of blood. The receptors come from a man between 70 and 80 years old in good health.

The sample holds a few counts of this clonotype. The chain combines TRBV3-1 with TRBJ2-7; D is unclear. The CDR3 is 13 residues long. The V and J ends lost 4 bases and 2 bases respectively, with 9 bases between them. Germline loops: CDR1 LGHDT, CDR2 YNNKEL (reference sequence). The CDR3, as DNA: TGTGCCAGCAGCCCTTCAAGTACCTACGAGCAGTACTTC. This gives the protein CASSPSSTYEQYF.

This clonotype was picked up a small number of times. The chain recombines TRBV3-1 with TRBJ2-6; a possible D gene is TRBD1 (5 bases). Trimming left V 8 bases short and J 4 bases short, with 15 bases between. The CDR3 sequence is 15 residues long. Germline CDR1 and CDR2: LGHDT and YNNKEL (reference sequence). This CDR3 reads CASGPLWTGANVLTF. As DNA, the CDR3 is TGTGCCAGCGGGCCTTTATGGACAGGGGCCAACGTCCTGACTTTC. The whole variable domain, filled in from reference TRBV3-1 and TRBJ2-6, reads DTAVSQTPKYLVTQMGNDKSIKCEQNLGHDTMYWYKQDSKKFLKIMFSYNNKELIINETVPNRFSPKSPDKAHLNLHINSLELGDSAVYFCASGPLWTGANVLTFGAGSRLTVL.

This clonotype was detected only once. This likely comes from a read error, as the CDR3 has no conserved phenylalanine or tryptophan at its end. It is unclear where the CDR3 begins or ends on the DNA, so no DNA is shown, and the CDR3 is as TCRdb lists it. The rearrangement joins TRBV12-3 or TRBV12-4 to TRBJ2-5; the listed D gene, TRBD1, was not tested against the DNA. The CDR3 contains 12 residues when both ends are counted. CDR3 in amino acids: CASSSQGGEQSV.

The V call is TRBV12-3 or TRBV12-4, the J call TRBJ1-5; D is possibly TRBD1 (6 bases). This CDR3 is 14 amino acids long. The V gene lost 6 bases and the J gene lost 6 bases, with 15 bases spanning the gap. The CDR3 is CASSPGGGRQPQHF. For the CDR3, the DNA is TGTGCCAGCAGCCCCGGGGGGGGGCGTCAGCCCCAGCATTTT.

This clonotype was observed a few times. At one boundary the junction diverges from the germline segment, which might be a read error. The genes are TRBV7-9 and TRBJ2-1; TRBD2 matches 8 bases. The CDR3 has 14 residues. The V gene's germline CDR1 is SEHNR and CDR2 FQNEAQ (reference sequence). CDR3 region: CVSSQTSVYNEQFF. As DNA, the CDR3 is TGTGTCAGCAGCCAGACTAGCGTTTACAATGAGCAGTTCTTC. The whole variable domain, filled in from reference TRBV7-9 and TRBJ2-1, reads DTGVSQNPRHKITKRGQNVTFRCDPISEHNRLYWYRQTLGQGPEFLTYFQNEAQLEKSRLLSDRFSAERPKGSFSTLEIQRTEQGDSAMYLCVSSQTSVYNEQFFGPGTRLTVL.

There are a few counts of this clonotype. The chain links TRBV27 to TRBJ2-3; TRBD1 aligns across 9 bases. Germline-derived CDR1 and CDR2 are MNHEY and SMNVEV (reference sequence). V was pared by 8 bases and J by 6 bases, with 12 bases of the junction left unmatched. The CDR3 is 15 residues long. The CDR3 DNA reads as TGTGCCAGCTCCGCCGGGACAGGGAGAAGTGATACGCAGTATTTT. Translating it yields CASSAGTGRSDTQYF.

The rearrangement joins TRBV20-1 to TRBJ1-1; D is unresolved. This CDR3 region has 15 residues. The germline CDR1 and CDR2 sequences are DFQATT and SNEGSKA (reference sequence). Trimming pared 1 base from V and 0 bases from J, leaving 12 bases between. The CDR3 DNA sequence: TGCAGTGCTAGAGTCGCTGGAACCATGAACACTGAAGCTTTCTTT. Amino acid sequence: CSARVAGTMNTEAFF.

This chain joins TRBV12-3 or TRBV12-4 and TRBJ1-5; TRBD1 matches 7 bases. J lost 2 bases, V lost 4 bases, and 11 bases had no gene match. CDR3 length equals 17 residues. The CDR3 is CASSSSKGDRGNQPQHF. The CDR3 coding sequence is TGTGCCAGCAGTTCGAGTAAGGGAGACAGGGGCAATCAGCCCCAGCATTTT.

The V and J genes are TRBV7-8 and TRBJ1-6; 11 nucleotides line up with TRBD1. Germline CDR1 is SGHVS and CDR2 is FQNEAQ. Germline trimming cut 4 bases from V and 3 bases from J; bases unmatched to any gene: 11. The CDR3 loop spans 19 amino acids. In nucleotides, the CDR3 is TGTGCCAGCAGCTCGGGGACAGGGGGGATTTCAGTCTATAATTCACCCCTCCACTTT. Translating it yields CASSSGTGGISVYNSPLHF.

The CDR3 DNA is TGTGCCAGCAGCTTAGAACAGGCCCCCTATGGCTACACCTTC. Amino acids: CASSLEQAPYGYTF. The chain couples TRBV7-9 to TRBJ1-2; a possible D gene is TRBD1 (5 bases). The CDR3 spans 14 residues. In germline, CDR1 is SEHNR, CDR2 FQNEAQ (reference sequence). The ends were cut back, 1 base at V and 4 bases at J, with 10 bases in the middle.

The rearrangement links TRBV12-3 or TRBV12-4 to TRBJ2-3; D is unclear. The V end lost 2 bases, the J end lost 2 bases, and 11 bases lay between the germline ends. CDR3 size: 15 residues. The CDR3: CASSLTTVSTDTQYF. The CDR3 nucleotides are TGTGCCAGCAGTTTAACCACGGTCTCCACAGATACGCAGTATTTT.

This clonotype was observed a few times. This chain links TRBV29-1 with TRBJ2-2; TRBD2 matches at 11 bases. J was trimmed by 0 bases and V by 7 bases; bases with no gene match: 4. CDR3 length equals 15 residues. Germline CDR1 reads SQVTM; CDR2 reads ANQGSEA. This CDR3 reads CSAGTSGANTGELFF. For the CDR3, the DNA is TGCAGCGCCGGGACTAGCGGAGCGAACACCGGGGAGCTGTTTTTT.

This clonotype has a handful of counts. CDR3 sequence (DNA): TGTGCCAGCAGCAGCTGGGGGGTACCTGAAGCTTTCTTT. Amino acids: CASSSWGVPEAFF. V is TRBV25-1 and J is TRBJ1-1, with a weak D call TRBD1 (5 bases). The CDR3 spans 13 residues. V was clipped by 6 bases and J by 6 bases, with 14 bases between them. Germline loops: CDR1 MGHDK, CDR2 SYGVNS.

The V and J genes are TRBV29-1 and TRBJ1-4; TRBD1 aligns across 9 bases. Germline values: CDR1 SQVTM, CDR2 ANQGSEA. V was pared by 5 bases and J by 2 bases, with 3 bases of the junction left unmatched. This CDR3 has 14 residues. The DNA for the CDR3 is TGCAGCGTTACCACAGGGGGCACTAATGAAAAACTGTTTTTT. As protein: CSVTTGGTNEKLFF.

This clonotype was detected ten times or more. The V gene is TRBV2, the J gene TRBJ2-2; 14 positions match TRBD2. J gave up 1 base and V 5 bases, and 3 bases lay outside the gene matches. Germline V lookup: CDR1 SNHLY, CDR2 FYNNEI. The CDR3 spans 17 residues. The CDR3 DNA is TGTGCCAGCAGTCCGGGACTAGCGGGGGAGAACACCGGGGAGCTGTTTTTT. This gives the protein CASSPGLAGENTGELFF.

A few counts support this clonotype. The rearrangement joins TRBV3-1 to TRBJ2-5; unclear D gene. CDR1 is LGHDT and CDR2 is YNNKEL in the germline V gene (reference sequence). The germline V and J ends were trimmed by 6 bases and 3 bases, with 11 bases remaining between them. The CDR3 covers 13 residues. The CDR3 DNA reads TGTGCCAGCAGGGAGCGAGGAGAAGAGACCCAGTACTTC. As protein: CASRERGEETQYF.

V usage is TRBV6-5 and J usage is TRBJ2-3; D gene uncertain. The germline CDR1 and CDR2 sequences are MNHEY and SVGAGI. Deletions cut 6 bases from V and 4 bases from J, with 8 bases between. The CDR3 totals 12 residues. CDR3 protein: CASRAPSDTQYF. The CDR3, as DNA: TGTGCCAGCAGGGCCCCGTCAGATACGCAGTATTTT.